This TCR beta chain was obtained from a study of beta chain features in type 1 diabetes. Broader study findings: A possible short-template PCR bias applies equally to patients and controls. A pattern of fewer insertions and more deletions at VDJ junctions was seen in type 1 diabetes patients.

The CDR3 is 11 residues long. Per germline, CDR1 SNHLY and CDR2 FYNNEI. V shed 6 bases and J shed 5 bases, with 8 bases lying between them. A single heparinised blood sample, averaging about 120 mL, was obtained per donor. Comments on this clone: Antigen: not known.

Investigators reverse transcribed all isolated RNA, so they sequenced expressed TCRB transcripts. Measured with immunoSEQ multiplex PCR; TCRdb has only the in-frame clones, and not every one. The table has under 550,000 clones, about an eighth seen once; the top ten hold roughly 0.046%. V gene TRBV2 combines with J gene TRBJ2-7; maybe TRBD2 (5 bases). The sample taken for sequencing was naive CD4+ T cells from blood. The sequence was collected from a young woman in good health. The CDR3 coding sequence is TGTGCCAGCAGAGGAGGAAACGAGCAGTACTTC. This translates into CASRGGNEQYF.